The entry that follows covers one T cell receptor beta chain sequence. Looked up from germline, CDR1 is SGHVS and CDR2 is FNYEAQ. Trimming stripped 4 bases from V and 6 bases from J, with 15 bases between. This CDR3 spans 14 amino acids. This sample was taken from a study of technical replicates of blood from a handful of donors. Sequencing was performed with immunoSEQ multiplex PCR; in TCRdb, only in-frame clones are kept and a portion is missing. The table has about 68,000 clones, about 97% seen once. V is TRBV7-6 and J is TRBJ1-2; D may be TRBD1 (6 bases). The sequence derives from a human donor in good health. Source material: T cells isolated from PBMCs. The CDR3 loop is CASSYAGGADGYTF. In DNA form, the CDR3 reads TGTGCCAGCAGCTACGCGGGGGGGGCAGATGGCTACACCTTC.